This is a list of T cell receptor beta chains from one sample in a study of OX40 agonist ivuxolimab in advanced cancers. The data were produced by immunoSEQ multiplex PCR, yet TCRdb's version contains in-frame clones alone and is incomplete. Found here are fewer than 45,000 clones, roughly 88% of them singletons; the top ten hold roughly 14%. The sequenced sample was CD4+ or CD8+ T cells sorted from blood, obtained in a trial of the OX40 agonist ivuxolimab. These receptors came from an adult with an advanced solid tumor such as melanoma, head and neck, liver or kidney cancer. The CDR3 runs from the conserved cysteine through the conserved F or W. Each record gives: V gene, D gene, J gene, clone size, CDR3 DNA, CDR3 protein. A D gene is named only where the DNA matches it firmly. Clone size is shown for a subset of rows, as once, few, many or a class of expanded clone.

>TRBV6-6|NA|TRBJ2-7|NA
TGTGCCAGCACCTACGGGTACGAGCAGTACTTC
CASTYGYEQYF
>TRBV6-6|TRBD1|TRBJ2-7|once
TGTGCCAGCAGTTATCGGCAGGGGGCCACCTACGAGCAGTACTTC
CASSYRQGATYEQYF
>TRBV4-1|TRBD1|TRBJ2-7|NA
TGCGCCAGCAGCCACCCCGGGACAGGGGGAGGGTACGAGCAGTACTTC
CASSHPGTGGGYEQYF
>TRBV9|NA|TRBJ2-3|NA
TGTGCCAGCAGCGACCGGGATTTGGGGACAGATACGCAGTATTTT
CASSDRDLGTDTQYF
>TRBV6-5|TRBD2|TRBJ2-1|NA
TGTGCCAGCAGGCCCCCTGGGGGGGGAGAGCAGTTCTTC
CASRPPGGGEQFF
>TRBV18|TRBD2|TRBJ2-6|NA
TGTGCCAGCTCGGAGCGGGACTCAGAAGGGTATGTCGGGGCCAACGTCCTGACTTTC
CASSERDSEGYVGANVLTF
>TRBV7-2|NA|TRBJ2-1|NA
TGTGCCAGCAGCTTAGCAATTAGCGGAAAAGGCCCCCAGTTCTTC
CASSLAISGKGPQFF
>TRBV7-3|NA|TRBJ1-5|NA
TGTGCCAGCAGCCTAAATAGCAATCAGCCCCAGCATTTT
CASSLNSNQPQHF
>TRBV9|NA|TRBJ2-1|once
TGTGCCAGCAGCGACCTAGCGGAGCAGTTCTTC
CASSDLAEQFF
>TRBV30|TRBD2|TRBJ2-1|NA
TGTGCCTGGGGGACTAGCGGGAGTATCGCCTACAATGAGCAGTTCTTC
CAWGTSGSIAYNEQFF
>TRBV9|NA|TRBJ2-2|NA
TGTGCCAGCAGCCTTTACACCGGGGAGCTGTTTTTT
CASSLYTGELFF
>TRBV19|TRBD1|TRBJ2-1|NA
TGTGCCAGTAGTATGGGGGACAGTGAAAACAATGAGCAGTTCTTC
CASSMGDSENNEQFF
>TRBV28|TRBD2|TRBJ2-1|NA
TGTGCCAGCAGTCGTTTAGCGGGACGCTCCTACAATGAGCAGTTCTTC
CASSRLAGRSYNEQFF
>TRBV19|TRBD1|TRBJ1-5|once
TGTGCCAGCGACGACAGGGGGTACGGCAATCAGCCCCAGCATTTT
CASDDRGYGNQPQHF
>TRBV7-8|NA|TRBJ2-7|NA
TGTGCCAGCAGCACCCGGGACGGACTCTACGAGCAGTACTTC
CASSTRDGLYEQYF
>TRBV7-6|TRBD1|TRBJ1-1|NA
TGTGCCAGCAGTTTACCACAGGGGGCTGGCACTGAAGCTTTCTTT
CASSLPQGAGTEAFF